These T cell receptor beta chains were read from a single sample in a study of blood T cell repertoires in COVID-19. The assay was immunoSEQ multiplex PCR, and TCRdb's table has in-frame clones only and misses some. The profile shows 20,000 to 25,000 clones, around 82% of them singletons. Sample: peripheral blood. Source of these receptors: a middle-aged man with acute or convalescent COVID-19. The CDR3 runs from the conserved cysteine through the conserved F or W. D genes are given only for firm matches. The listing skips clone size in some rows; elsewhere it reads once, few, many or a size class.

V gene	clone size	D gene	J gene	CDR3 DNA	CDR3 protein
TRBV5-6	-	-	TRBJ1-4	TGTGCCAGCAGCTCACTTGAAGCCCCCAATGAAAAACTGTTTTTT	CASSSLEAPNEKLFF
TRBV19	-	TRBD1	TRBJ2-1	TGTGCCAGTACCAACGAACAGGGGGCGGGGAGCAATGAGCAGTTCTTC	CASTNEQGAGSNEQFF
TRBV5-1	few	-	TRBJ2-5	TGCGCCAGCAGACCTACAGGGACAGAGACCCAGTACTTC	CASRPTGTETQYF
TRBV6-5	once	TRBD2	TRBJ2-5	TGTGCCAGCAGTCGTAGCGGGGGGGGTGAGACCCAGTACTTC	CASSRSGGGETQYF
TRBV11-2	few	TRBD1	TRBJ1-6	TGTGCCAGCAGCCCACAGGGGTGGAATTCACCCCTCCACTTT	CASSPQGWNSPLHF
TRBV27	-	-	TRBJ2-5	TGTGCCAGCAGTTCCGTGGGGCGAGAGACCCAGTACTTC	CASSSVGRETQYF
TRBV30	-	-	TRBJ2-1	TGTGCCTGGAGTCCAGCGGTTGACAATGAGCAGTTCTTC	CAWSPAVDNEQFF
TRBV14	-	-	TRBJ2-1	TGTGCCAGCAGCCCAAAAGGAACAGGGAAGTTCTTC	CASSPKGTGKFF
TRBV6-1	-	-	TRBJ2-7	TGTGCCAGCAGTGAGAATGGTTGGGGTATGCAGGGCTACGAGCAGTACTTC	CASSENGWGMQGYEQYF
TRBV11-2	-	TRBD1	TRBJ2-7	TGTGCCAGCAGCTTGACAGGGACCCCTTACGAGCAGTACTTC	CASSLTGTPYEQYF